Detailed here is one TCR beta chain. The data belong to a study of CD8 T cells in Susac syndrome. Germline V gene sequence: CDR1 LGHNT, CDR2 FRNRAP. The CDR3 is 16 amino acids. V lost 3 bases and J 0 bases, leaving 9 bases between the germline ends. RNA in amounts of roughly 0.5 to 1 ug was reverse transcribed with random hexamers. TCRdb processed the immunoSEQ multiplex PCR reads anew with MiXCR; each CDR3 protein has one entry. The data contain 150,000 to 250,000 distinct CDR3 sequences, 90% to 95% of them singletons. Input material: CD4+ T cells from PBMCs. This chain links TRBV12-5 with TRBJ2-6; no firm D call. The receptor comes from a human donor with multiple sclerosis. As DNA, the CDR3 is TGTGCTAGTGGTTTAGAAGCTCTCTCTGGGGCCAACGTCCTGACTTTC. It is translated as CASGLEALSGANVLTF.